The clone carrying this TCR beta chain showed up just once. This record comes from a study of CD8+CD57+ T cells in acquired aplastic anemia. Looking at the study overall: Sorted CD4+ plus CD8+ cells gave DNA averaging approximately 3.2 ug.

It was genomic DNA that served as the template for profiling TCR beta VDJ and CDR3. From the reads, TCRdb called clonotypes with MiXCR, one entry per CDR3 protein. The sample includes roughly 300,000 distinct CDR3 sequences, 45% to 65% of them seen just once. This CDR3 contains 11 residues. The V gene's germline CDR1 is MGHDK and CDR2 SYGVNS. V lost 3 bases and J 16 bases, leaving 10 bases between the germline ends. The TCR comes from a human donor with severe aplastic anemia or a healthy control (not recorded which). Material: sorted CD4+, CD8+, or CD8+CD57+ T cells (not recorded which) from PBMCs. The genes are TRBV25-1 and TRBJ1-6; D remains ambiguous. DNA of the CDR3: TGTGCCAGCAGTGAGTCAACGTCTCTCCACTTT. Protein: CASSESTSLHF.